Listed here are 27 T cell receptor beta chains from one sample, sequenced in a study of technical replicates of blood from several donors (dated by TCRdb to about 2017). Libraries came from the immunoSEQ multiplex PCR assay. TCRdb limited this immuneACCESS table to in-frame rearrangements with V and J called. A share of clones is missing; checked studies link under half to unresolved V genes, and the rest is unexplained. The sample includes about 69,000 clones, with approximately 89% observed a single time. Approximately 4.6% of the sample comes from the top ten. The source material was PBMCs. These TCRs come from a human donor in good health. Some clones in this sample may be carry-over from other donors' samples.

The chain couples TRBV4-3 to TRBJ2-3; 7 bases line up with TRBD2. The CDR3 consists of 15 residues. After removal of 4 bases from V and 4 bases from J, the junction contained 8 bases not matched to a gene. Germline CDR1 reads LGHNA; CDR2 reads YSLEER. This CDR3 is CASSLARGVADTQYF. For the CDR3, the DNA is TGCGCCAGCAGCCTCGCTCGGGGGGTAGCAGATACGCAGTATTTT.

The CDR3 DNA follows: TGTGCCAGCACCCCATTGGCCCCCCAGCCCCAGCATTTT. This gives the protein CASTPLAPQPQHF. The chain employs TRBV6-6 and TRBJ1-5; D is unresolved. V gave up 7 bases and J gave up 7 bases, with 14 bases separating them. The CDR3 sequence is 13 residues long. Germline CDR1 is MNHNY and CDR2 is SVGAGI (reference sequence).

The chain uses TRBV6-4 and TRBJ2-4, with 8 bases that match TRBD2. Losses at the gene ends were 6 bases for V and 8 bases for J; bases not matched to a gene: 6. CDR1 is MRHNA and CDR2 is SNTAGT in the germline V gene. This CDR3 has 13 residues. CDR3 in amino acids: CASRVAGLDIQYF. Here the CDR3 DNA reads TGTGCCAGCAGGGTAGCGGGGCTAGACATTCAGTACTTC.

The V call is TRBV18, the J call TRBJ1-3, with TRBD1 matching over 7 bases. CDR3 length equals 18 residues. V lost 2 bases to trimming and J lost 0 bases; unmatched junction nucleotides: 10. Looked up from germline, CDR1 is KGHSH and CDR2 is LQKENI. CDR3 sequence (DNA): TGTGCCAGCTCACCATCATTCATAGGGGGCAGCTCTGGAAACACCATATATTTT. Residues: CASSPSFIGGSSGNTIYF.

The chain has TRBV6-6 and TRBJ2-1; the match to TRBD1 covers 8 bases. Germline V gives CDR1 MNHNY, CDR2 SVGAGI (reference sequence). V trimming: 4 bases; J trimming: 6 bases; junction bases outside the gene matches: 5. This CDR3 has 14 amino acids. In nucleotides, the CDR3 is TGTGCCAGCAGTTCCCGGACAGGGAGCAATGAGCAGTTCTTC. This gives the protein CASSSRTGSNEQFF.

The V and J genes are TRBV18 and TRBJ1-1; a weak D match, TRBD1 (5 bases). This CDR3 has 13 residues. Trimming took 3 bases from V and 5 from J, leaving 10 bases between them. The germline V gene encodes CDR1 KGHSH and CDR2 LQKENI. The CDR3 here is CASSPGRETEAFF. The CDR3 DNA follows: TGTGCCAGCTCACCGGGCAGGGAAACTGAAGCTTTCTTT.

The CDR3 DNA reads as TGTGCCAGCAGCTTAGGGCGGCAGGGTCAGCCCCAGCATTTT. It translates to CASSLGRQGQPQHF. This sequence joins TRBV7-2 and TRBJ1-5; a weak D match, TRBD1 (5 bases). The germline V and J ends were trimmed by 1 base and 6 bases, with 10 bases remaining between them. The germline V gene has CDR1 SGHTA and CDR2 FQGNSA. The CDR3 loop spans 14 amino acids.

CDR3 loop: CASSLSSGRVETQYF. The CDR3 DNA sequence: TGTGCCAGCAGCCTTAGCTCCGGCAGGGTAGAGACCCAGTACTTC. The rearrangement links TRBV7-2 to TRBJ2-5, with a weak D call TRBD1 (5 bases). The CDR3 consists of 15 residues. With 5 bases removed from V and 4 bases from J, the gap between germline ends came to 17 bases. Germline CDR1 reads SGHTA; CDR2 reads FQGNSA.

The chain joins TRBV5-1 to TRBJ2-7; TRBD2 matches at 9 bases. The CDR3 runs 13 residues. V was clipped by 5 bases and J by 1 base; unmatched bases: 1. Germline V lookup: CDR1 SGHRS, CDR2 YFSETQ. CDR3 amino acids: CASRTSGSYEQYF. The CDR3 bases are TGCGCCAGCAGGACTAGCGGATCCTACGAGCAGTACTTC.

J is TRBJ2-1 and V is TRBV4-1; D possibly corresponds to TRBD2 (5 bases). The CDR3 extends over 15 amino acids. Germline CDR1 reads MGHRA; CDR2 reads YSYEKL. V lost 4 bases to trimming and J lost 7 bases, with 17 bases between them. Here the CDR3 DNA reads TGCGCCAGCAGCCCGGGATCCTTTCTAGGGAATGAGCAGTTCTTC. Residues: CASSPGSFLGNEQFF.

This clone has just one count. This rearrangement joins TRBV7-2 to TRBJ2-5; 8 nucleotides align to TRBD1. The CDR3 covers 13 residues. CDR1 and CDR2 (germline): SGHTA, FQGNSA. J lost 4 bases, V lost 6 bases, and 4 bases had no gene match. The CDR3 DNA follows: TGTGCCAGCAGGGGAACAGGGGGAGAGACCCAGTACTTC. The encoded protein is CASRGTGGETQYF.

The genes are TRBV4-1 and TRBJ2-7; TRBD2 matches 8 bases. CDR1 is MGHRA and CDR2 is YSYEKL in the germline V gene. The V segment lost 1 base and the J segment 1 base; nucleotides outside the gene matches: 6. The CDR3 has 16 amino acids. The CDR3 sequence is CASSQARTSGSYEQYF. The DNA for the CDR3 is TGCGCCAGCAGCCAAGCTCGAACTAGCGGTTCCTACGAGCAGTACTTC.

This clone has only one observation. The V and J genes are TRBV5-1 and TRBJ1-2, with 8 nucleotides matching TRBD1. The length of the CDR3 is 13 residues. Germline trimming cut 1 base from V and 6 bases from J; bases unmatched to any gene: 2. Looked up from germline, CDR1 is SGHRS and CDR2 is YFSETQ. The CDR3 DNA sequence: TGCGCCAGCAGCTTGACAGGGGGTGATGGCTACACCTTC. It is translated as CASSLTGGDGYTF.

The chain joins TRBV7-8 to TRBJ2-7; the match to TRBD1 covers 8 bases. Germline values: CDR1 SGHVS, CDR2 FQNEAQ. This CDR3 is 12 amino acids long. The J segment lost 7 bases and the V segment lost 5 bases, leaving 4 bases of the junction unmatched. The CDR3 reads CASSQGAGEQYF. CDR3 nucleotide sequence: TGTGCCAGCAGCCAGGGGGCGGGGGAGCAGTACTTC.

This CDR3 reads CASIPPGTGGLEAFF. In DNA, the CDR3 is TGTGCCAGCATTCCGCCCGGGACAGGGGGCCTTGAAGCTTTCTTT. The rearrangement joins TRBV27 to TRBJ1-1; 12 nucleotides align to TRBD1. The CDR3 extends over 15 amino acids. CDR1 is MNHEY, CDR2 SMNVEV, per germline (reference sequence). The junction had 10 bases not matched to a gene; V was cut back by 7 bases and J by 7 bases.

The chain carries TRBV27 and TRBJ1-3; the D gene is possibly TRBD1 (5 bases). This CDR3 is 16 amino acids long. Looked up from germline, CDR1 is MNHEY and CDR2 is SMNVEV (reference sequence). V gave up 6 bases and J gave up 0 bases, with 15 bases separating them. Written as DNA, the CDR3 is TGTGCCAGCAGGCCATCAGACAGCAGCTCTGGAAACACCATATATTTT. Protein product: CASRPSDSSSGNTIYF.

The chain combines TRBV6-6 with TRBJ2-3; 10 bases fit TRBD2. The germline gives CDR1 MNHNY, CDR2 SVGAGI (reference sequence). The CDR3 contains 15 residues. The V and J ends lost 7 bases and 1 base, in that order; junction bases with no gene match: 5. The CDR3 sequence is CASKGLATRTDTQYF. The CDR3 nucleotides read TGTGCCAGCAAGGGACTAGCGACCCGCACAGATACGCAGTATTTT.

This clone was observed once. The chain carries TRBV6-4 and TRBJ2-7; TRBD2 matches 12 bases. The V segment lost 3 bases and the J segment 2 bases; nucleotides outside the gene matches: 2. CDR1 is MRHNA and CDR2 is SNTAGT in the germline V gene. There are 15 residues in the CDR3. The CDR3 DNA follows: TGTGCCAGCAGTGAACTAGCGGGAGGCGCCTACGAGCAGTACTTC. This sequence encodes CASSELAGGAYEQYF.

This sequence joins TRBV6-5 and TRBJ1-1; no definite D call. CDR1 and CDR2 (germline): MNHEY, SVGAGI. Trimming shortened V by 0 bases and J by 0 bases, and 11 bases separated the two germline ends. The CDR3 runs to 16 residues. The CDR3 here is CASSYSIVQLNTEAFF. DNA for the CDR3: TGTGCCAGCAGTTACTCGATTGTACAGCTGAACACTGAAGCTTTCTTT.

This chain joins TRBV18 and TRBJ2-5; 10 positions match TRBD2. Germline lookup yields CDR1 KGHSH and CDR2 LQKENI. The CDR3 covers 14 residues. The ends lost 3 bases at V and 10 bases at J; junction bases unmatched: 8. CDR3 sequence: CASSPEASGRVQYF. The CDR3 DNA is TGTGCCAGCTCACCGGAGGCTAGCGGGAGAGTCCAGTACTTC.

V and J are TRBV4-1 and TRBJ2-3, with TRBD2 identical over 9 bases. The V gene end was trimmed by 0 bases and the J gene end by 8 bases; junction bases not matched to a gene: 12. Germline V gives CDR1 MGHRA, CDR2 YSYEKL. This CDR3 is built from 17 residues. The CDR3 is CASSQDPSGVGRVTQYF. CDR3 nucleotide sequence: TGCGCCAGCAGCCAAGATCCTAGCGGGGTCGGGCGGGTTACGCAGTATTTT.

V gene TRBV19 combines with J gene TRBJ2-7, with D tentatively TRBD2 (6 bases). Germline V CDR1 and CDR2: LNHDA, SQIVND (reference sequence). Trimming took 5 bases from V and 12 from J, leaving 20 bases between them. The CDR3 length is 13 residues. CDR3 in DNA: TGTGCCAGTAGTGCGGGACCGCTAAGAAAGTTGTACTTC. Its translation: CASSAGPLRKLYF.

The J gene is TRBJ1-2, the V gene TRBV4-2, with 9 bases fitting TRBD1. With V trimmed by 0 bases and J by 3 bases, 8 bases remained unmatched. The CDR3 totals 17 residues. Germline V gene lookup returns CDR1 LGHNA and CDR2 YNFKEQ. In DNA, the CDR3 is TGTGCCAGCAGCCAAGAGGGCTGGGGACAGGGCGACTATGGCTACACCTTC. Translated, it gives CASSQEGWGQGDYGYTF.

The chain couples TRBV12-5 to TRBJ1-2, with 9 bases lining up with TRBD1. CDR3 length: 15 amino acids. Germline CDR1 reads LGHNT; CDR2 reads FRNRAP. The V gene end was trimmed by 0 bases and the J gene end by 8 bases; junction bases not matched to a gene: 7. The CDR3 DNA is TGTGCTAGTGGTTTGGTAGGCGGGACAGGGCTGGGCTACACCTTC. It codes for CASGLVGGTGLGYTF.

The chain is built from TRBV5-1 and TRBJ2-3, with 9 positions matching TRBD2. CDR1 and CDR2 from the germline V gene are SGHRS and YFSETQ. With 4 bases clipped from V and 3 bases from J, the junction kept 3 bases outside the gene matches. CDR3 length: 14 residues. The CDR3 DNA follows: TGCGCCAGCAGCGCGGGGGGGGCTACAGATACGCAGTATTTT. It is translated as CASSAGGATDTQYF.

The chain combines TRBV27 with TRBJ2-5, with D hard to call. The CDR3 has 13 amino acids. V lost 5 bases, J lost 4 bases, and 11 bases lay in between. Looked up from germline, CDR1 is MNHEY and CDR2 is SMNVEV (reference sequence). The chain's CDR3 is CASSPRWAETQYF. The CDR3 region has the DNA TGTGCCAGCAGTCCGAGATGGGCAGAGACCCAGTACTTC.

The rearrangement links TRBV19 to TRBJ2-2, with a weak D call TRBD1 (6 bases). CDR3 size: 14 residues. V was clipped by 4 bases and J by 4 bases, with 10 bases between them. Germline V gives CDR1 LNHDA, CDR2 SQIVND (reference sequence). The CDR3 bases are TGTGCCAGTAGTACAGGACAGACCACCGGGGAGCTGTTTTTT. Amino acids: CASSTGQTTGELFF.